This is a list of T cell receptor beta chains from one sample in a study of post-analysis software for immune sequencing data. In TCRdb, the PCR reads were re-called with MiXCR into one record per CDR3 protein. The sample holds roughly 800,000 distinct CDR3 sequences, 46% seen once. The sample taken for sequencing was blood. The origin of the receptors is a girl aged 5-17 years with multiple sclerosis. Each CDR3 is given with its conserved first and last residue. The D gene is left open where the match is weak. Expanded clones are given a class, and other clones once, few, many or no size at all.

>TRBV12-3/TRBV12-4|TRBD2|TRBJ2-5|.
CASSLEAGKGTQYF
TGTGCCAGCAGTTTAGAAGCGGGGAAGGGGACCCAGTACTTC
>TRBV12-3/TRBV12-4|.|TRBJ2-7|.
CASSLFGGLQYF
TGTGCCAGCAGTTTATTCGGGGGTCTGCAGTACTTC
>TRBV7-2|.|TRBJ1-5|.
CASREWGLDFDQPQHF
TGTGCCAGCAGGGAGTGGGGTTTGGACTTCGATCAGCCCCAGCATTTT
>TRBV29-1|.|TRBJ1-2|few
CSVHRRQGLNNYGYTF
TGCAGCGTTCACCGGAGGCAAGGACTCAATAACTATGGCTACACCTTC
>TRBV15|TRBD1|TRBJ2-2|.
CATSGPNTDRVNTGELFF
TGTGCCACCAGCGGCCCTAATACGGACAGGGTGAACACCGGGGAGCTGTTTTTT
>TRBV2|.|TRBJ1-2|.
CASGVQDRYGYTF
TGTGCCAGCGGTGTGCAGGACCGCTATGGCTACACCTTC
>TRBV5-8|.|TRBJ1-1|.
CASSPGGVNLREAFF
TGTGCCAGCAGCCCCGGGGGGGTAAACCTACGTGAAGCTTTCTTT
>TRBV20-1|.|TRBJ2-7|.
CSAGGTSSEQYF
TGCAGTGCTGGGGGGACTTCCAGCGAGCAGTACTTC
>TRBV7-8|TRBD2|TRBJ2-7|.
CASSLARLAGGDEQYF
TGTGCCAGCAGCTTAGCCAGACTAGCGGGAGGTGACGAGCAGTACTTC
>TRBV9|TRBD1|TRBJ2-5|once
CASSPWGTAETQYF
TGTGCCAGCAGCCCCTGGGGGACAGCCGAGACCCAGTACTTC
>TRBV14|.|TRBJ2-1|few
CASSRFQGGVYSEQFF
TGTGCCAGCAGCCGGTTTCAAGGCGGTGTCTACAGTGAGCAGTTCTTC
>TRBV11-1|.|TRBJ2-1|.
CASSLGGGPQFF
TGTGCCAGCAGCTTAGGCGGGGGCCCACAGTTCTTC
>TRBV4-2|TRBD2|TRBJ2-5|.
CASSQEERTAGARQETQYF
TGTGCCAGCAGCCAAGAAGAGAGGACGGCGGGAGCCCGACAAGAGACCCAGTACTTC
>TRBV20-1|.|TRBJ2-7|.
CSARGFVIEQYF
TGCAGTGCTAGAGGGTTCGTTATCGAGCAGTACTTC
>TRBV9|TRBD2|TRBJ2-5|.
CASSPSGRGETQYF
TGTGCCAGCAGCCCCAGCGGGAGGGGGGAGACCCAGTACTTC
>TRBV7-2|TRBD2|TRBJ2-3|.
CASCRDYRSTDTQYF
TGTGCCAGCTGTCGGGACTATCGGAGTACAGATACGCAGTATTTT
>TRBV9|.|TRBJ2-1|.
CASSPNGNEQFF
TGTGCCAGCAGTCCCAACGGCAATGAGCAGTTCTTC
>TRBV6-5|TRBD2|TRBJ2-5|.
CASSSSGSAETQYF
TGTGCCAGCAGTTCCAGCGGGAGTGCGGAGACCCAGTACTTC
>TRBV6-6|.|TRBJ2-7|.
CASSPRDGFHYEQYF
TGTGCCAGCAGTCCCCGGGACGGCTTCCACTACGAGCAGTACTTC
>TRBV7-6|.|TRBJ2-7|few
CASSPIRPLSHEQYF
TGTGCCAGCAGCCCGATTAGACCCTTGAGCCACGAGCAGTACTTC
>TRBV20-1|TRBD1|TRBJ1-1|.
CSARDSTGGAFKAFF
TGCAGTGCTAGAGATAGTACAGGGGGCGCCTTTAAAGCTTTCTTT
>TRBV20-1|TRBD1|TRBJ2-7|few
CSASMGGTGDEQYF
TGCAGTGCTAGCATGGGAGGGACAGGGGACGAGCAGTACTTC
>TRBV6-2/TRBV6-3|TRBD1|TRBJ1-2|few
CASSPRQGRSNYGYTF
TGTGCCAGCAGTCCGCGACAGGGGCGCTCTAACTATGGCTACACCTTC
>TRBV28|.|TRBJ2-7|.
CASSFGSVNEQYF
TGTGCCAGCAGTTTCGGGTCGGTCAATGAGCAGTACTTC
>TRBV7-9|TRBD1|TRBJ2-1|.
CASSLLGTGESEQFF
TGTGCCAGCAGCTTACTTGGGACAGGGGAGAGTGAGCAGTTCTTC
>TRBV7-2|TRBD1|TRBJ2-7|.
CASSPRGLEQYF
TGTGCCAGCAGCCCCAGGGGGCTCGAGCAGTACTTC
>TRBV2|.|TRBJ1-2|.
CASRAIYGYTF
TGTGCCAGCAGGGCTATTTATGGCTACACCTTC
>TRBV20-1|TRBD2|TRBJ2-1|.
CSAIWWTSGYNEQFF
TGCAGTGCTATCTGGTGGACTAGCGGATACAATGAGCAGTTCTTC
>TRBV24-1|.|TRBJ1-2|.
CATSDSRGNYGYTF
TGTGCCACCAGTGATTCTCGGGGGAACTATGGCTACACCTTC
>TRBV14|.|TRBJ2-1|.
CASSQGSVYNEQFF
TGTGCCAGCAGCCAAGGTTCAGTTTACAATGAGCAGTTCTTC
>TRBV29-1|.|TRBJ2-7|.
CSVRGVVGRSEQYF
TGCAGCGTTAGGGGGGTTGTGGGGAGAAGCGAGCAGTACTTC
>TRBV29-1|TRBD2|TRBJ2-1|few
CSVKAGVQNEQFF
TGCAGCGTTAAGGCGGGAGTGCAAAATGAGCAGTTCTTC
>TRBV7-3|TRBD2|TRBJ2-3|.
CASSPIAGASTDTQYF
TGTGCCAGCAGCCCCATAGCGGGAGCGAGCACAGATACGCAGTATTTT
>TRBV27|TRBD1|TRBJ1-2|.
CASSLSRTGGHYGYTF
TGTGCCAGCAGTTTATCTCGGACAGGGGGGCACTATGGCTACACCTTC
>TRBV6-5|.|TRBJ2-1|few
CASSYLLDGEDEQFF
TGTGCCAGCAGTTACTTGTTAGACGGGGAGGATGAGCAGTTCTTC
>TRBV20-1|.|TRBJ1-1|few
CSATGMGAKNTEAFF
TGCAGCGCGACGGGAATGGGGGCGAAGAACACTGAAGCTTTCTTT
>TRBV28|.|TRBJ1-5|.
CASSLPLGTGVPNQPQHF
TGTGCCAGCAGTTTGCCCCTTGGTACAGGAGTGCCAAATCAGCCCCAGCATTTT
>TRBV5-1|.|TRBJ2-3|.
CASSFEGWETDTQYF
TGCGCCAGCAGCTTCGAGGGTTGGGAGACAGATACGCAGTATTTT
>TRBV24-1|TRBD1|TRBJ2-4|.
CATSDLQGGKNIQYF
TGTGCCACCAGTGACCTACAGGGGGGAAAAAACATTCAGTACTTC
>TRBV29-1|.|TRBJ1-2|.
CSVGDKTYGYTF
TGCAGCGTTGGGGACAAAACCTATGGCTACACCTTC